Included here is one T cell receptor beta chain sequence, with context. Its cognate antigen is unknown. Produced via immunoSEQ multiplex PCR; TCRdb's table is partial and in-frame only. The sample has 2 million to 2.5 million clones; 90% to 97% are singletons. The data originate from a study of shared clonotypes between healthy human individuals. Broader study findings: Non-shared clonotypes had lower generation probabilities than those shared by all four donors.

Germline V gene lookup returns CDR1 SGHTA and CDR2 FQGNSA. The CDR3 is 17 amino acids. The V and J ends lost 1 base and 7 bases, in that order; junction bases with no gene match: 9. Nashville, Tennessee was home to all donors, who were Caucasian adults. The CD4+ fraction was divided into a CD45RA+ naive subset and a CD45RA-negative memory subset. The sample was naive CD4+ T cells sorted from blood. Regarding subset: CD45RA+ positively selected. The chain links TRBV7-2 to TRBJ2-1; 11 nucleotides match TRBD2. The clonotype originates from a man between 18 and 35 years old in good health. The CDR3 region is CASSLVRLAGRLNEQFF. Here the CDR3 DNA reads TGTGCCAGCAGCTTAGTCCGACTAGCGGGACGTTTAAATGAGCAGTTCTTC. The whole variable domain, filled in from reference TRBV7-2 and TRBJ2-1, reads GAGVSQSPSNKVTEKGKDVELRCDPISGHTALYWYRQSLGQGLEFLIYFQGNSAPDKSGLPSDRFSAERTGGSVSTLTIQRTQQEDSAVYLCASSLVRLAGRLNEQFFGPGTRLTVL.